This T cell receptor (beta chain) was found in a study of post-analysis software for immune sequencing data (dated by TCRdb to between 2015 and 2016). About the investigation overall: The recorded disease courses included relapsing-remitting, secondary progressive and progressive-relapsing multiple sclerosis, and some patients had no subtype annotation. The patient repertoires were set against under 13 previously published healthy control repertoires from donors whose ages ranged from roughly 6 to 25 years. A subset of samples was prepared in parallel using single-end sample barcoding, then pooled and co-amplified after Illumina adapter ligation. Broader findings and caveats from the paper: Strong co-clustering of samples prepared in the same batch was shown by direct clustering with F measure, prompting a batch-effect correction. Multiple sclerosis patients had significantly lower normalized Chao1 diversity than controls, a result that suggests substantial peripheral T-cell clonal expansion. The multiple sclerosis patient group was slightly younger than the control group.

A remark on this clonotype: Its antigen target is currently unknown. The junction departs from the called germline gene at one end, perhaps through a read error.

To demonstrate the VDJtools post-analysis software, TCR beta repertoires were profiled from the peripheral blood of roughly 12 young patients with multiple sclerosis. Multiple sclerosis patients were children and adolescents aged roughly 6 to 17 years. The receptor library was made with PCR. TCRdb names Illumina HiSeq 2500 as the instrument used. To reduce PCR and sequencing biases, unique molecular identifiers were built into the TCR beta cDNA libraries. Approximately 500,000 cDNA molecules were obtained per 1 to 10 million input T cells, so each molecule approximated one T cell. The patient libraries were prepared and sequenced with the same protocol used for the earlier healthy control dataset. Within a given batch, samples were prepared together, multiplexed and sequenced on the same HiSeq lane. In the original analysis: Raw barcoded reads were processed with MIGEC, discarding single-read molecular identifier groups before consensus assembly and CDR3 extraction. VDJtools was used for post-analysis of the clonotype tables, and diversity was normalized by down-sampling every dataset to the size of the smallest sample. In repertoire overlap clustering, CDR3 amino acid sequences, but not nucleotide sequences, were matched to correct batch-related cross-sample contamination. The public reads were run again by TCRdb, first through fastp at Q25 and then through MiXCR, and only productive beta chains were kept. Rows are unified per CDR3 protein, each entry keeping the most common DNA and genes. The V and J calls here are based on TCRdb, not the publication. The sample includes 450,000 to 700,000 distinct CDR3 sequences, with around 44% observed a single time. Jointly, the top ten make up more than 1.5% of the sample.

The clonotype was recovered from a girl aged 10 to 17 with multiple sclerosis. What was sequenced was blood.

The nucleotides read TGTACCACCAGCAGAGGAGGGAGCTCCTACGAGCAGTACTTC. Protein translation: CTTSRGGSSYEQYF. The chain was built from TRBV15 and TRBJ2-7; the best D guess is TRBD2, with 6 bases matching. The CDR3 runs 14 residues from the cysteine to the phenylalanine. Only the CDR3 part of the read is kept: 42 bases, read in frame from the first base. The germline V gene encodes CDR1 LNHNV and CDR2 YYDKDF (reference sequence).